The rows below give T cell receptor beta chains drawn from one sample of a study of identical twins. From the 5' RACE reads, TCRdb called clonotypes with MiXCR, one entry per CDR3 protein. The data show approximately 700,000 distinct CDR3 sequences, around 6% seen once. Sequencing input: naive T cells sorted from blood. These receptor sequences come from a man aged 18 to 29 in good health. The CDR3 runs from the conserved cysteine through the conserved F or W. Each record gives: J gene, V gene, clone size, D gene, CDR3 DNA, CDR3 protein. D genes are given only for firm matches. Size values are once, few and many counts, or a class for expanded clones, and some rows have none.

j_call: TRBJ2-3; v_call: TRBV7-2; clone_size: -; d_call: -; cdr3_nt: TGTGCCAGCAGCGCCGGGGTGGGAGATACGCAGTATTTT; cdr3_aa: CASSAGVGDTQYF
j_call: TRBJ1-1; v_call: TRBV12-3/TRBV12-4; clone_size: many; d_call: -; cdr3_nt: TGTGCCAGCAGTTATACGGGGAACACTGAAGCTTTCTTT; cdr3_aa: CASSYTGNTEAFF
j_call: TRBJ1-4; v_call: TRBV20-1; clone_size: few; d_call: -; cdr3_nt: TGCAGTGCTAGCTCGACAGAAAAACTGTTTTTT; cdr3_aa: CSASSTEKLFF
j_call: TRBJ2-5; v_call: TRBV6-1; clone_size: -; d_call: -; cdr3_nt: TGTGCCAGCAGTGAGAATCCGGGGGCATGGACCCAGTACTTC; cdr3_aa: CASSENPGAWTQYF
j_call: TRBJ1-5; v_call: TRBV5-5; clone_size: few; d_call: TRBD1; cdr3_nt: TGTGCCAGCAGCTTGGTAGACAGGGGTTATAGCAATCAGCCCCAGCATTTT; cdr3_aa: CASSLVDRGYSNQPQHF
j_call: TRBJ2-2; v_call: TRBV24-1; clone_size: many; d_call: -; cdr3_nt: TGTGCCACTGACAGTAACACCGGGGAGCTGTTTTTT; cdr3_aa: CATDSNTGELFF
j_call: TRBJ2-1; v_call: TRBV11-2; clone_size: many; d_call: TRBD1; cdr3_nt: TGTGCCAGCAGCTTAACGGGACAGATCCACAATGAGCAGTTCTTC; cdr3_aa: CASSLTGQIHNEQFF
j_call: TRBJ2-1; v_call: TRBV7-2; clone_size: many; d_call: TRBD2; cdr3_nt: TGTGCCAGCAGCCCCCAAAGCGGGAACAATGAGCAGTTCTTC; cdr3_aa: CASSPQSGNNEQFF
j_call: TRBJ1-1; v_call: TRBV7-9; clone_size: many; d_call: TRBD1; cdr3_nt: TGTGCCAGCAGCTCCAACAGGGGGCTCCCTGAAGCTTTCTTT; cdr3_aa: CASSSNRGLPEAFF
j_call: TRBJ2-1; v_call: TRBV28; clone_size: many; d_call: -; cdr3_nt: TGTGCCAGCAGTTCCATTTCAGGACTGGGAGCCTACAATGAGCAGTTCTTC; cdr3_aa: CASSSISGLGAYNEQFF
j_call: TRBJ2-1; v_call: TRBV15; clone_size: -; d_call: -; cdr3_nt: TGTGCCACCAGCAGAGCGGGTGGGACGCGTGAGCAGTTCTTC; cdr3_aa: CATSRAGGTREQFF
j_call: TRBJ2-4; v_call: TRBV20-1; clone_size: many; d_call: -; cdr3_nt: TGCCTCGGGCAGGGCTCCAAAAACATTCAGTACTTC; cdr3_aa: CLGQGSKNIQYF
j_call: TRBJ2-5; v_call: TRBV24-1; clone_size: -; d_call: TRBD1; cdr3_nt: TGTGCCACCAGTGAGACAGGGTACGGTCAAGAGACCCAGTACTTC; cdr3_aa: CATSETGYGQETQYF
j_call: TRBJ2-6; v_call: TRBV12-3/TRBV12-4; clone_size: -; d_call: TRBD1; cdr3_nt: TGTGCCAGCAGTTCCGCAAGGACAGGGAACGGGGCCAACGTCCTGACTTTC; cdr3_aa: CASSSARTGNGANVLTF
j_call: TRBJ2-1; v_call: TRBV7-9; clone_size: few; d_call: -; cdr3_nt: TGTGCCAGCAGCTTAGTTCGGGACCCCGGGCAGTTCTTC; cdr3_aa: CASSLVRDPGQFF
j_call: TRBJ1-2; v_call: TRBV12-3/TRBV12-4; clone_size: -; d_call: -; cdr3_nt: TGTGCCAGCAGTCCGGACATATTCGGGTACACCTTC; cdr3_aa: CASSPDIFGYTF
j_call: TRBJ2-5; v_call: TRBV5-5; clone_size: many; d_call: TRBD1; cdr3_nt: TGTGCCAGCAAAGGGGGCTTCGTGGAGACCCAGTACTTC; cdr3_aa: CASKGGFVETQYF
j_call: TRBJ1-1; v_call: TRBV7-9; clone_size: many; d_call: TRBD1; cdr3_nt: TGTGCCAGCAGCTTTTACGAGGGGGCGATTGAAGCTTTCTTT; cdr3_aa: CASSFYEGAIEAFF
j_call: TRBJ2-2; v_call: TRBV7-6; clone_size: few; d_call: -; cdr3_nt: TGTGCCAGCAGCCCAGGCCAGGGGTTCACCGGGGAGCTGTTTTTT; cdr3_aa: CASSPGQGFTGELFF
j_call: TRBJ2-1; v_call: TRBV29-1; clone_size: -; d_call: TRBD2; cdr3_nt: TGCAGCGTTGAAGAGCCCCTAGCGGGAGTGTTCAATGAGCAGTTCTTC; cdr3_aa: CSVEEPLAGVFNEQFF
j_call: TRBJ1-2; v_call: TRBV4-1; clone_size: -; d_call: -; cdr3_nt: TGCGCCAGCAGCCAAGGGGGCAGGGCCTATGGCTACACCTTC; cdr3_aa: CASSQGGRAYGYTF
j_call: TRBJ2-1; v_call: TRBV5-1; clone_size: many; d_call: -; cdr3_nt: TGCGCCAGCAGCCTAGCGTGGAACTACAATGAGCAGTTCTTC; cdr3_aa: CASSLAWNYNEQFF
j_call: TRBJ2-3; v_call: TRBV2; clone_size: -; d_call: TRBD1; cdr3_nt: TGTGCCAGCATGCCGGGACAGGGAAGCACAGATACGCAGTATTTT; cdr3_aa: CASMPGQGSTDTQYF
j_call: TRBJ2-1; v_call: TRBV15; clone_size: -; d_call: TRBD2; cdr3_nt: TGTGCCACCAGCAGAGAGAAAGTAGCGGGAGTACGCAATGAGCAGTTCTTC; cdr3_aa: CATSREKVAGVRNEQFF
j_call: TRBJ2-2; v_call: TRBV15; clone_size: many; d_call: -; cdr3_nt: TGTGCCACCCACTCGGAAGGCGGGGCGACCGGGGAGCTGTTTTTT; cdr3_aa: CATHSEGGATGELFF
j_call: TRBJ2-1; v_call: TRBV7-9; clone_size: few; d_call: -; cdr3_nt: TGTGCCAGCAGCTTAGGGGGGACTCTTGTGCCGCAATATGAGCAGTTCTTC; cdr3_aa: CASSLGGTLVPQYEQFF